Sequencing of this T cell receptor (beta chain) was carried out in a study of blood T cells in healthy people across ages. Study-level findings and limits: Diversity of TCR beta per million T cells declined in a roughly linear way with age. TCR beta diversity was tightly associated with the proportion of naive T cells. Donor CMV status was unknown, possibly confounding expanded clonotype changes.

This clonotype was counted ten times or more. Antigen unknown. Every donor gave ten milliliters of peripheral blood. CDR3 size: 12 residues. The germline V gene encodes CDR1 SEHNR and CDR2 FQNEAQ (reference sequence). V lost 5 bases, J lost 5 bases, and 8 bases lay in between. Alongside a J-beta primer mix, a sample-barcoded 5' primer served in a second PCR lasting roughly 7 to 11 cycles. MiXCR, run by TCRdb on the 5' RACE reads, gives a single entry per CDR3 protein. The sample holds around 1.1 million distinct CDR3 sequences, 35% to 45% seen once. Sequencing was done on a sample of blood. The chain couples TRBV7-9 to TRBJ2-3; D is unresolved. The sequence was obtained from a man between 18 and 35 years old in good health. CDR3 residues: CASSQPLDTQYF. CDR3 nucleotides: TGTGCCAGCAGCCAACCGCTAGATACGCAGTATTTT. The full variable domain, with the rest looked up from reference TRBV7-9 and TRBJ2-3, is DTGVSQNPRHKITKRGQNVTFRCDPISEHNRLYWYRQTLGQGPEFLTYFQNEAQLEKSRLLSDRFSAERPKGSFSTLEIQRTEQGDSAMYLCASSQPLDTQYFGPGTRLTVL.